This record covers a single T cell receptor beta chain. The antigen is not known. The record originates from a study of T cell responses to AZD1222 COVID-19 vaccine. Study-level results: Scientists sampled the repertoires only once the peak T cell response had passed. Only a handful of individuals given AZD1222 were seropositive at baseline.

This table comes from immunoSEQ multiplex PCR, and its TCRdb copy is limited to in-frame clones, with some not included. The sample records around 66,000 clones, 88% being singletons. The CDR3 extends over 14 amino acids. The junction had 14 bases not matched to a gene; V was cut back by 6 bases and J by 11 bases. Germline V lookup: CDR1 MNHEY, CDR2 SMNVEV (reference sequence). The rearrangement links TRBV27 to TRBJ2-7; TRBD1 aligns across 9 bases. The source material was peripheral blood, sampled 28 days after the second dose of the MenACWY control vaccine. This sequence originates from an adult who received the MenACWY meningococcal vaccine as a control. The CDR3 region has the DNA TGTGCCAGCAGGGGGGTGACAGGGGGACCAGCGGAGTACTTC. As protein: CASRGVTGGPAEYF.